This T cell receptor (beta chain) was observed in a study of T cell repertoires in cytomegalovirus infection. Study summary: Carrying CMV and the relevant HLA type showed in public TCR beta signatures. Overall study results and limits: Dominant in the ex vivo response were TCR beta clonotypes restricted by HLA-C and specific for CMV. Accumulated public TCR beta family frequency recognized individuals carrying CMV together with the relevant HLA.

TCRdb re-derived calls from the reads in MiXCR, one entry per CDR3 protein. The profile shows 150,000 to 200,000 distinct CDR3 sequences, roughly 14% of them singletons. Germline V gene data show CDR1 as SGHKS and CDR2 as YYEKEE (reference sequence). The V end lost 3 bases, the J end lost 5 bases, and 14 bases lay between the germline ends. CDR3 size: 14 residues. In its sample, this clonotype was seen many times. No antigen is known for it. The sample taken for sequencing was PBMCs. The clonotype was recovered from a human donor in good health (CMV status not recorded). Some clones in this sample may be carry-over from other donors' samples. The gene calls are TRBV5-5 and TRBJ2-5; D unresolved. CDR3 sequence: CASSSGLVGETQYF. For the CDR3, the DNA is TGTGCCAGCAGCTCCGGGCTAGTCGGTGAGACCCAGTACTTC.